This T cell receptor (beta chain) is from a study of control samples from healthy donors and cancer patients. The table lists this clone with a count of one. With 7 bases clipped from V and 9 bases from J, the junction kept 20 bases outside the gene matches. Germline-derived CDR1 and CDR2 are LNHDA and SQIVND (reference sequence). This CDR3 spans 18 amino acids. TCRdb's copy holds only in-frame clones and misses some; the assay was immunoSEQ multiplex PCR. The data contain about 180,000 clones, roughly nine tenths of them singletons. This clonotype was sampled from a man aged 25-40 years in good health. The rearrangement uses TRBV19 and TRBJ2-1; 11 bases are shared with TRBD2. The source material was blood. CDR3 protein: CASKRSWVAGGQFGEQFF. In DNA form, the CDR3 reads TGTGCCAGTAAACGCTCGTGGGTAGCGGGGGGGCAATTCGGTGAGCAGTTCTTC.